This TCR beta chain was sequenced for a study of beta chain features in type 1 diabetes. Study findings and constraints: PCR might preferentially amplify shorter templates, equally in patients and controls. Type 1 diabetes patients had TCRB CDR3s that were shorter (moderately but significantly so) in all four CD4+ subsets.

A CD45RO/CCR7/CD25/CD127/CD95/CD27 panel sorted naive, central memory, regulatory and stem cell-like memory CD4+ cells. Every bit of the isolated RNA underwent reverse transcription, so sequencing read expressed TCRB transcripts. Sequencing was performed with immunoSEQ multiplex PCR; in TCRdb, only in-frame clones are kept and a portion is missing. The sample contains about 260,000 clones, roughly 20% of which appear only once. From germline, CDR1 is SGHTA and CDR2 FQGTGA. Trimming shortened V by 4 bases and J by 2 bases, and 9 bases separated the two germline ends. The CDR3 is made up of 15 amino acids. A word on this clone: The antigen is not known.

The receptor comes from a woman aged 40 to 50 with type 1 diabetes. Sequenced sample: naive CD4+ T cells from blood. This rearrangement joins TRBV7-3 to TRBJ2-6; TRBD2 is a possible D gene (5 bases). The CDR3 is CASSSPGTGANVLTF. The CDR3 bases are TGTGCCAGCAGCTCCCCGGGGACTGGGGCCAACGTCCTGACTTTC. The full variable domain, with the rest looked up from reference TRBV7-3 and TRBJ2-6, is GAGVSQTPSNKVTEKGKYVELRCDPISGHTALYWYRQSLGQGPEFLIYFQGTGAADDSGLPNDRFFAVRPEGSVSTLKIQRTERGDSAVYLCASSSPGTGANVLTFGAGSRLTVL.